Listed below are T cell receptor beta chains from one sample, sequenced in a study of blood T cell repertoires in COVID-19. The method was immunoSEQ multiplex PCR; TCRdb's version includes in-frame clones alone and lacks a portion of them. The sample lists 100,000 to 150,000 clones; 75% to 90% were seen once. Sequenced input: peripheral blood. Receptors were obtained from a woman aged 80 or over with COVID-19, enrolled during active disease. CDR3s include the opening cysteine and the closing phenylalanine or tryptophan. D genes are given only for firm matches. The listing skips clone size in some rows; elsewhere it reads once, few, many or a size class.

d_call | j_call | clone_size | v_call | cdr3_aa | cdr3_nt
- | TRBJ2-1 | - | TRBV28 | CASRPWQAGNLNEQFF | TGTGCCAGCAGACCGTGGCAGGCAGGGAACTTAAATGAGCAGTTCTTC
- | TRBJ2-7 | few | TRBV6-2/TRBV6-3 | CASSKGPARYEQYF | TGTGCCAGCAGCAAGGGGCCAGCCCGATACGAGCAGTACTTC
- | TRBJ1-5 | few | TRBV24-1 | CATNRANQPQHF | TGTGCCACCAACCGAGCCAATCAGCCCCAGCATTTT
- | TRBJ2-7 | - | TRBV12-3/TRBV12-4 | CASSFQGSYEQYF | TGTGCCAGCAGTTTCCAGGGCTCCTACGAGCAGTACTTC
TRBD1 | TRBJ2-6 | - | TRBV5-4 | CALGTGGSGANVLTF | TGTGCCCTCGGGACAGGGGGATCTGGGGCCAACGTCCTAACTTTC
- | TRBJ2-7 | - | TRBV9 | CASSPRQEPSYEQYF | TGTGCCAGCAGCCCACGACAGGAACCTTCCTACGAGCAGTACTTC
- | TRBJ1-1 | few | TRBV5-5 | CASRSPQLIEAFF | TGTGCCAGCAGATCTCCACAGCTTATTGAAGCTTTCTTT
TRBD1 | TRBJ2-5 | - | TRBV7-9 | CASSFKTGFLLETQYF | TGTGCCAGCAGCTTTAAGACAGGGTTTTTGTTGGAGACCCAGTACTTC
- | TRBJ1-1 | - | TRBV2 | CASSGRGMNTEAFF | TGTGCCAGCAGTGGACGGGGGATGAACACTGAAGCTTTCTTT
TRBD1 | TRBJ1-4 | - | TRBV28 | CASSLGTGAPNSNEKLFF | TGTGCCAGCAGTTTAGGGACAGGGGCACCGAACAGTAATGAAAAACTGTTTTTT
- | TRBJ2-5 | once | TRBV11-2 | CASSLGGGLTGETQYF | TGTGCCAGCAGCTTGGGCGGGGGCCTCACGGGAGAGACCCAGTACTTC
- | TRBJ1-2 | - | TRBV5-1 | CASSPRTGIDGYTF | TGCGCCAGCAGCCCGAGGACCGGGATTGATGGCTACACCTTC
- | TRBJ1-1 | few | TRBV16 | CASSQFLRAEAFF | TGTGCCAGCAGCCAATTCCTTCGCGCTGAAGCTTTCTTT
- | TRBJ1-4 | - | TRBV28 | CASTGGLGNEKLFF | TGTGCCAGCACGGGGGGGTTGGGTAATGAAAAACTGTTTTTT
TRBD1 | TRBJ1-5 | - | TRBV7-6 | CASSQGAVDQPQHF | TGTGCCAGCAGCCAGGGGGCCGTTGATCAGCCCCAGCATTTT
- | TRBJ1-2 | - | TRBV4-3 | CASSQVGRNPNYGYTF | TGCGCCAGCAGCCAAGTCGGGAGGAATCCCAACTATGGCTACACCTTC
TRBD1 | TRBJ2-7 | - | TRBV6-1 | CASSETTGYSYEQYF | TGTGCCAGCAGTGAAACGACAGGGTACTCCTACGAGCAGTACTTC
TRBD1 | TRBJ2-7 | - | TRBV19 | CASGGQNYEQYF | TGTGCCAGTGGGGGACAGAACTACGAGCAGTACTTC